Listed here is a single TCR beta chain. This CDR3 has 14 amino acids. The germline gives CDR1 LNHDA, CDR2 SQIVND (reference sequence). Deletions cut 10 bases from V and 0 bases from J, with 15 bases between. This specimen belongs to a study of blood T cells in healthy people across ages. Primed by a sample-barcoded 5' primer and a J-beta primer mix, a second PCR proceeded for about 7 to 11 cycles. TCRdb called the 5' RACE reads again in MiXCR, with one record for every CDR3 protein. This table has more than 600,000 distinct CDR3 sequences, around 25% appearing once. Another study also made use of these data, one on T cells of mothers and their children.

The chain carries TRBV19 and TRBJ1-1; no reliable D call. The receptor was isolated from a boy between 10 and 17 years old in good health. Sequences were obtained from blood. Written as DNA, the CDR3 is TGTGCCACCAGCCCTACAGCGGTGAACACTGAAGCTTTCTTT. Translation: CATSPTAVNTEAFF.